The 5 T cell receptor beta chains below were found in one sample sequenced in a study of blood T cells in healthy people across ages. Using a J-beta primer mix together with a sample-barcoded 5' primer, a second PCR was run for roughly 7 to 11 cycles. From the 5' RACE reads, TCRdb called clonotypes with MiXCR, one entry per CDR3 protein. The sample shows about 640,000 distinct CDR3 sequences, 40% to 50% of them seen only once. Sequencing was done on a sample of blood. The origin of the receptors is an elderly man in good health.

The CDR3 bases are TGCGCCAGCAGCCAGGATGGACTAGCGGGCCAGAGGTACTTC. This gives the protein CASSQDGLAGQRYF. V usage is TRBV4-3 and J usage is TRBJ2-7; 11 bases align to TRBD2. CDR1 is LGHNA, CDR2 YSLEER, per germline. The V gene end was trimmed by 3 bases and the J gene end by 12 bases; junction bases not matched to a gene: 10. There are 14 residues in the CDR3.

This sequence joins TRBV29-1 and TRBJ2-4; TRBD2 aligns across 10 bases. CDR3 size: 16 residues. Germline loops: CDR1 SQVTM, CDR2 ANQGSEA. Unmatched junction bases numbered 5, after V lost 0 bases and J lost 3 bases. The CDR3 DNA follows: TGCAGCGTTGAAGATTCTGGGACTAGCGACAAAAACATTCAGTACTTC. This encodes CSVEDSGTSDKNIQYF.

The V call is TRBV7-2, the J call TRBJ2-7; D ambiguous. This CDR3 is 11 amino acids long. CDR1 is SGHTA, CDR2 FQGNSA, per germline. V lost 2 bases, J lost 9 bases, and 8 bases lay in between. The CDR3 sequence: CASSLTYRQYF. Here the CDR3 DNA reads TGTGCCAGCAGCTTAACGTACAGGCAGTACTTC. The full variable domain, its missing parts supplied by reference TRBV7-2 and TRBJ2-7, is GAGVSQSPSNKVTEKGKDVELRCDPISGHTALYWYRQSLGQGLEFLIYFQGNSAPDKSGLPSDRFSAERTGGSVSTLTIQRTQQEDSAVYLCASSLTYRQYFGPGTRLTVT.

V is TRBV29-1 and J is TRBJ2-3; D not certain. CDR1 is SQVTM, CDR2 ANQGSEA, per germline. Trimming pared 2 bases from V and 0 bases from J, leaving 6 bases between. The CDR3 runs 13 residues. DNA of the CDR3: TGCAGCGTTGAATTGACTAGCACAGATACGCAGTATTTT. Its protein product is CSVELTSTDTQYF.

In this sample, this clonotype turned up many times. V and J are TRBV29-1 and TRBJ2-3, with 10 bases matching TRBD2. V shed 0 bases, J shed 0 bases, and the junction held 12 bases outside the gene matches. This CDR3 contains 19 residues. The germline V gene encodes CDR1 SQVTM and CDR2 ANQGSEA. The CDR3 DNA reads as TGCAGCGTTGAAGATCCTGGGTTAGCGGGGGGTTTAAGCACAGATACGCAGTATTTT. This encodes CSVEDPGLAGGLSTDTQYF.